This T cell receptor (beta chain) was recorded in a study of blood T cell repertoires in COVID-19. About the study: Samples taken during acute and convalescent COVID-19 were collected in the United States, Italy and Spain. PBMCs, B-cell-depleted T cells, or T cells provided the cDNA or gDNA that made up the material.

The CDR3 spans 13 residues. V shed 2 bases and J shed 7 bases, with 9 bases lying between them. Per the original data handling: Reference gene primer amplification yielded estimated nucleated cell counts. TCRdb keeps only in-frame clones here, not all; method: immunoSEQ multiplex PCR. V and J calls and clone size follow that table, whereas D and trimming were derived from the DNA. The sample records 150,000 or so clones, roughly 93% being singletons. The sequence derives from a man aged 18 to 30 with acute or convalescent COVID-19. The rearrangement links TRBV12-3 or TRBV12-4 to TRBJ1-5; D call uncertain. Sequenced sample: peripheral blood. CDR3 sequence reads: CASSLNSNQPQHF. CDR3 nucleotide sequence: TGTGCCAGCAGTTTAAACAGTAACCAGCCCCAGCATTTT.